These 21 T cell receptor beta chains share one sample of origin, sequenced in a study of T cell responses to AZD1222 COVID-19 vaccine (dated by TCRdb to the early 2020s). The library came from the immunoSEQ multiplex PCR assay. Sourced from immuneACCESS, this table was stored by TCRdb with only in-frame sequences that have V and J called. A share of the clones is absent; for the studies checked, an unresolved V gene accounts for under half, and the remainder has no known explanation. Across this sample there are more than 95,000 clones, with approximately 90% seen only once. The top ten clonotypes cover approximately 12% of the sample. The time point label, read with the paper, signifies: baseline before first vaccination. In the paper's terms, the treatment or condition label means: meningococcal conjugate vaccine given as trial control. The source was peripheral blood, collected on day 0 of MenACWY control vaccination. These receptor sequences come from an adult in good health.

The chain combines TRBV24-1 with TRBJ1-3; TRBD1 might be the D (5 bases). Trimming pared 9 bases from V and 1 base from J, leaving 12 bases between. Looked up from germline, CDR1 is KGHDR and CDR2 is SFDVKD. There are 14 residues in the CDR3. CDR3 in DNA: TGTGCCACCGCGGACACGGTTTCTGGAAACACCATATATTTT. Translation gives CATADTVSGNTIYF.

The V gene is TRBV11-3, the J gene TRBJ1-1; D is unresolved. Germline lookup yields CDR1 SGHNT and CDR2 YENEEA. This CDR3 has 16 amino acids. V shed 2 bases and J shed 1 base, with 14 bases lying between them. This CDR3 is CASSLRSLRTNTEAFF. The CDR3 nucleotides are TGTGCCAGCAGCTTACGCTCTTTGCGGACGAACACTGAAGCTTTCTTT. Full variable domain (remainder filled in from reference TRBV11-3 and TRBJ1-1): EAGVVQSPRYKIIEKKQPVAFWCNPISGHNTLYWYLQNLGQGPELLIRYENEEAVDDSQLPKDRFSAERLKGVDSTLKIQPAELGDSAVYLCASSLRSLRTNTEAFFGQGTRLTVV.

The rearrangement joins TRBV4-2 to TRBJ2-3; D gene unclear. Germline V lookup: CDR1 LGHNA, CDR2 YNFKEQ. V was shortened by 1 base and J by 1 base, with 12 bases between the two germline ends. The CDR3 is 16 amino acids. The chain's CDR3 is CASSQVALVGTDTQYF. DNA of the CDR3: TGTGCCAGCAGCCAAGTAGCTCTGGTGGGCACAGATACGCAGTATTTT.

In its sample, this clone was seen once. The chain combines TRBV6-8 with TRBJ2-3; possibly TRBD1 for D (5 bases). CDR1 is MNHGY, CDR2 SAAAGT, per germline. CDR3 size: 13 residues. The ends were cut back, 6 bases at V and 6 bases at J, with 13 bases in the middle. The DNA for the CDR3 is TGTGCCAGCAGGGGGCCCATCCGGGATACGCAGTATTTT. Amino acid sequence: CASRGPIRDTQYF.

Here the CDR3 reads CASSLGGSGTDTQYF. The CDR3 coding sequence is TGTGCCAGCAGCTTAGGCGGGAGTGGGACAGATACGCAGTATTTT. The V gene is TRBV11-3, the J gene TRBJ2-3, with 7 bases aligning to TRBD2. V dropped 1 base and J dropped 3; count of bases not matched to a gene: 4. The CDR3 has 15 residues. Germline CDR1 and CDR2: SGHNT and YENEEA. The full variable domain, rest sourced from reference TRBV11-3 and TRBJ2-3, is EAGVVQSPRYKIIEKKQPVAFWCNPISGHNTLYWYLQNLGQGPELLIRYENEEAVDDSQLPKDRFSAERLKGVDSTLKIQPAELGDSAVYLCASSLGGSGTDTQYFGPGTRLTVL.

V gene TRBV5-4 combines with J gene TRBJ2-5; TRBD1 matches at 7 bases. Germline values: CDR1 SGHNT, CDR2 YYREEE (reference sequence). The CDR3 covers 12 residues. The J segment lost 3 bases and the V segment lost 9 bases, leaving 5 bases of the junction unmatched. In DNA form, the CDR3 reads TGTGCCACTAGACAGGGTGAAGAGACCCAGTACTTC. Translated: CATRQGEETQYF.

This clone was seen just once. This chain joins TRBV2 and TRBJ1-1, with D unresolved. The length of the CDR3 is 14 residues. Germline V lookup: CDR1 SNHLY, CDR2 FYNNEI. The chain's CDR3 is CESVRGVANTEAFF. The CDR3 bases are TGTGAAAGCGTGCGGGGAGTGGCGAACACTGAAGCTTTCTTT.

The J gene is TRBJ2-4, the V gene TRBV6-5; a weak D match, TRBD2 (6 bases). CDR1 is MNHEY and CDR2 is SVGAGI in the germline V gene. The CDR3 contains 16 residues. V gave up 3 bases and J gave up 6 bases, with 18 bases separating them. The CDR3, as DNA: TGTGCCAGCAGTTATGGACGGGAGCCAGCCGGAAACATTCAGTACTTC. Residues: CASSYGREPAGNIQYF.

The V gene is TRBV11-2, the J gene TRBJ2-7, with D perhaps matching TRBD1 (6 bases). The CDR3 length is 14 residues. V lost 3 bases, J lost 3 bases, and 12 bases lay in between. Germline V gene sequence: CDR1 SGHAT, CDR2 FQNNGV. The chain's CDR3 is CASSLQQGVYEQYF. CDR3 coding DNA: TGTGCCAGCAGCTTGCAACAGGGAGTCTACGAGCAGTACTTC.

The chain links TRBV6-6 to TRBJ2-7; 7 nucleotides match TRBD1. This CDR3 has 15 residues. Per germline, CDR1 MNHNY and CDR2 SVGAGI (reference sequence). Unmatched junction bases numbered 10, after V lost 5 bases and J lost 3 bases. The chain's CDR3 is CASSTYGQVGYEQYF. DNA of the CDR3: TGTGCCAGCAGTACCTATGGACAGGTGGGCTACGAGCAGTACTTC.

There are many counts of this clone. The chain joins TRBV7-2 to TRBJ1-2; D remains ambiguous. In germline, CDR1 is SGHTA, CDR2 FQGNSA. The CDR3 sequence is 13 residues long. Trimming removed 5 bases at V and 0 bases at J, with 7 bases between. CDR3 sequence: CASSPNTNYGYTF. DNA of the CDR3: TGTGCCAGCAGCCCCAATACTAACTATGGCTACACCTTC.

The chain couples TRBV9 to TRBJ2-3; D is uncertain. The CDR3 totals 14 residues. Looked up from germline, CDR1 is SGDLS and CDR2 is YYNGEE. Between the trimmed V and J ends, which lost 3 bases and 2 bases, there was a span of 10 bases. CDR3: CASSAASTTDTQYF. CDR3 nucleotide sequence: TGTGCCAGCAGCGCAGCTAGTACCACAGATACGCAGTATTTT.

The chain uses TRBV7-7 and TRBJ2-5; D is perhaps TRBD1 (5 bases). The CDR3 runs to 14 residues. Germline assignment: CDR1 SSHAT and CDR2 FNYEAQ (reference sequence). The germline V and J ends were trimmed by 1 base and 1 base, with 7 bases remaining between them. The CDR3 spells CASSLGQFQETQYF. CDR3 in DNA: TGTGCCAGCAGCTTAGGACAGTTCCAAGAGACCCAGTACTTC.

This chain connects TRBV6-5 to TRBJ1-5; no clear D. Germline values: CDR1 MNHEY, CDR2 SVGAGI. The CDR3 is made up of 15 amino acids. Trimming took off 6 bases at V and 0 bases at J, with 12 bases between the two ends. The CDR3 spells CASRSGLNSNQPQHF. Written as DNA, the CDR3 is TGTGCCAGCAGGTCAGGACTCAATAGCAATCAGCCCCAGCATTTT.

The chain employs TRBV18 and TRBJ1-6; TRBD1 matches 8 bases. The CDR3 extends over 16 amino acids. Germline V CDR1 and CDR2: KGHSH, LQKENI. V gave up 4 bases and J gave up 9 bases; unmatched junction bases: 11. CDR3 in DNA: TGTGCCAGCTCACTTCTCGGTCAAGGGACAGGTTCACCCCTCCACTTT. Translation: CASSLLGQGTGSPLHF.

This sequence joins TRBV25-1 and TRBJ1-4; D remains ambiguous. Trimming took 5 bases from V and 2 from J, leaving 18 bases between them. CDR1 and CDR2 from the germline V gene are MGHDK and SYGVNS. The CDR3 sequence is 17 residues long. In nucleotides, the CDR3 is TGTGCCAGCAGTCCCGGAATGTCAAGTCCGACTAATGAAAAACTGTTTTTT. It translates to CASSPGMSSPTNEKLFF. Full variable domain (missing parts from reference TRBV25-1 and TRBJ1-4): EADIYQTPRYLVIGTGKKITLECSQTMGHDKMYWYQQDPGMELHLIHYSYGVNSTEKGDLSSESTVSRIRTEHFPLTLESARPSHTSQYLCASSPGMSSPTNEKLFFGSGTQLSVL.

CDR3 sequence (DNA): TGTGCCAGCAGTTACCGACACGAAGCTTTCTTT. Translated: CASSYRHEAFF. The J gene is TRBJ1-1, the V gene TRBV12-3 or TRBV12-4; no reliable D call. The CDR3 extends over 11 amino acids. Trimming pared 4 bases from V and 8 bases from J, leaving 8 bases between.

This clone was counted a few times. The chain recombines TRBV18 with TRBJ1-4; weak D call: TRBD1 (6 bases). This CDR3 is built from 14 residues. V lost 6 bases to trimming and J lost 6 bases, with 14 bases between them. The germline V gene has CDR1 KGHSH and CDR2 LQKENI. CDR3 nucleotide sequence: TGTGCCAGCTCCCCTACAGGGAATGATGAAAAACTGTTTTTT. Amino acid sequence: CASSPTGNDEKLFF.

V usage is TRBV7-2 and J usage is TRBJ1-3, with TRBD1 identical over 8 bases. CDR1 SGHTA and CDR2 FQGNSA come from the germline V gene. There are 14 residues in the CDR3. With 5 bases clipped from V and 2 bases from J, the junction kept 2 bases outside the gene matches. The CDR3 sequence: CASSPQGAGNTIYF. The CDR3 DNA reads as TGTGCCAGCAGCCCACAGGGGGCTGGAAACACCATATATTTT.

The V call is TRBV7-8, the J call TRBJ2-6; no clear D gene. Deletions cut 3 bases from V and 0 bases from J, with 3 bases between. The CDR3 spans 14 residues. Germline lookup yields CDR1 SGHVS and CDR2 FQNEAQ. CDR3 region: CASSFFSGANVLTF. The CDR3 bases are TGTGCCAGCAGCTTCTTCTCTGGGGCCAACGTCCTGACTTTC.

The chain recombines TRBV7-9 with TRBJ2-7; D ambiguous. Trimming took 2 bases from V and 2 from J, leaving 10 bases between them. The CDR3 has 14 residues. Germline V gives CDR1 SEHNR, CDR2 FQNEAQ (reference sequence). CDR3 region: CASSLLDGTYEQYF. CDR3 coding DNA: TGTGCCAGCAGCTTACTGGACGGTACCTACGAGCAGTACTTC. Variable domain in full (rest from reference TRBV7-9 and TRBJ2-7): DTGVSQNPRHKITKRGQNVTFRCDPISEHNRLYWYRQTLGQGPEFLTYFQNEAQLEKSRLLSDRFSAERPKGSFSTLEIQRTEQGDSAMYLCASSLLDGTYEQYFGPGTRLTVT.